These 28 T cell receptor beta chains came from one sample sequenced in a study of blood T cell repertoires in COVID-19. Clones were read by immunoSEQ multiplex PCR, and TCRdb kept only the in-frame ones, dropping some. Here the sample spans more than 70,000 clones, 88% being singletons. The source material was peripheral blood. The source of these receptors is a human donor in a cohort sampled during active COVID-19.

This chain connects TRBV4-1 to TRBJ2-1; D might be TRBD2 (6 bases). The CDR3 covers 12 residues. V shed 3 bases and J shed 9 bases, with 9 bases lying between them. Germline CDR1 MGHRA, CDR2 YSYEKL. For the CDR3, the DNA is TGCGCCAGCAGCCAGACTAGTTTTGAGCAGTTCTTC. Protein sequence: CASSQTSFEQFF.

The genes are TRBV9 and TRBJ1-6, with D uncertain. Trimming removed 3 bases from V and 8 bases from J, with 18 bases in between. This CDR3 has 16 residues. Germline CDR1 SGDLS, CDR2 YYNGEE. The CDR3 coding sequence is TGTGCCAGCAGCGCTCAAATAGGAGGAGGTGATTCACCCCTCCACTTT. This codes for CASSAQIGGGDSPLHF.

The CDR3 is CASSTTGTGYADTQYF. The CDR3 nucleotides read TGTGCCAGCAGCACCACCGGGACAGGGTACGCAGATACGCAGTATTTT. The rearrangement uses TRBV5-6 and TRBJ2-3; 9 bases agree with TRBD1. This CDR3 has 16 amino acids. V was pared by 4 bases and J by 4 bases, with 10 bases of the junction left unmatched. In germline, CDR1 is SGHDT, CDR2 YYEEEE.

The chain employs TRBV19 and TRBJ2-7, with a tentative D call TRBD2 (6 bases). Trimming removed 5 bases from V and 3 bases from J, with 14 bases in between. The CDR3 totals 14 residues. Germline CDR1 reads LNHDA; CDR2 reads SQIVND (reference sequence). CDR3 nucleotide sequence: TGTGCCAGTAGTGTGACGGTGGGGGGCTACGAGCAGTACTTC. Amino acid sequence: CASSVTVGGYEQYF.

The genes are TRBV19 and TRBJ2-4, with TRBD2 as a possible D gene (6 bases). This CDR3 contains 15 residues. V lost 10 bases to trimming and J lost 1 base, with 17 bases between them. Germline CDR1 reads LNHDA; CDR2 reads SQIVND (reference sequence). Here the CDR3 reads CATEKEGYAKNIQYF. The CDR3 DNA reads TGTGCCACTGAAAAGGAGGGTTACGCCAAAAACATTCAGTACTTC.

The chain couples TRBV18 to TRBJ1-1, with D possibly matching TRBD1 (6 bases). This CDR3 is 16 amino acids long. V gave up 4 bases and J gave up 0 bases, with 15 bases separating them. The germline V gene has CDR1 KGHSH and CDR2 LQKENI. CDR3 protein: CASSQGQTLMNTEAFF. CDR3 coding DNA: TGTGCCAGCTCACAAGGACAGACCTTGATGAACACTGAAGCTTTCTTT.

This clone was recorded a few times. The V and J genes are TRBV11-2 and TRBJ2-7; no clear D gene. CDR1 is SGHAT and CDR2 is FQNNGV in the germline V gene. Trimming cost V 5 bases and J 6 bases, with 20 bases left between them. This CDR3 comprises 15 residues. The CDR3 is CASSPYEMKSGEQYF. DNA for the CDR3: TGTGCCAGCAGCCCCTACGAAATGAAGTCGGGCGAGCAGTACTTC.

The genes are TRBV7-8 and TRBJ1-1; 7 bases map to TRBD1. The length of the CDR3 is 14 residues. CDR1 SGHVS and CDR2 FQNEAQ come from the germline V gene. V dropped 5 bases and J dropped 5; count of bases not matched to a gene: 8. CDR3 amino acids: CASSPNRQGTEAFF. Written as DNA, the CDR3 is TGTGCCAGCAGCCCCAACCGACAGGGAACTGAAGCTTTCTTT.

This chain connects TRBV12-5 to TRBJ1-6; 7 bases map to TRBD1. Losses at the gene ends were 6 bases for V and 0 bases for J; bases not matched to a gene: 2. The CDR3 covers 15 residues. The germline V gene encodes CDR1 LGHNT and CDR2 FRNRAP. CDR3: CASGRDSSYNSPLHF. Written as DNA, the CDR3 is TGTGCTAGTGGCCGGGACAGCTCCTATAATTCACCCCTCCACTTT.

The chain has TRBV3-1 (or the pseudogene TRBV3-2) and TRBJ2-3; D might be TRBD2 (5 bases). The germline V and J ends were trimmed by 6 bases and 5 bases, with 12 bases remaining between them. This CDR3 spans 13 amino acids. CDR1 is LGHDT and CDR2 is YNNKEL in the germline V gene (reference sequence). The chain's CDR3 is CASRFNSEDTQYF. CDR3 sequence (DNA): TGTGCCAGCAGGTTCAATAGCGAAGATACGCAGTATTTT.

The rearrangement joins TRBV10-2 to TRBJ1-2; D is unresolved. Trimming removed 3 bases at V and 4 bases at J, with 15 bases between. There are 15 residues in the CDR3. CDR1 and CDR2 (germline): WSHSY, SAAADI. DNA of the CDR3: TGCGCCAGCAGTGACCCGACTCGAGGGAGCTATGGCTACACCTTC. Protein product: CASSDPTRGSYGYTF.

CDR3 DNA sequence: TGCGCCAGCAGCCGGGGTGCTGCAGAGTACTCTGGAAACACCATATATTTT. Translating gives CASSRGAAEYSGNTIYF. The chain has TRBV5-1 and TRBJ1-3; no clear D. CDR1 is SGHRS, CDR2 YFSETQ, per germline. The CDR3 consists of 17 residues. Trimming cost V 4 bases and J 0 bases, with 17 bases left between them.

The CDR3 sequence is CASSPRGTGELFF. Written as DNA, the CDR3 is TGTGCCAGCAGCCCTCGGGGCACCGGGGAGCTGTTTTTT. The chain has TRBV7-8 and TRBJ2-2, with a tentative D call TRBD2 (5 bases). Looked up from germline, CDR1 is SGHVS and CDR2 is FQNEAQ. The CDR3 sequence is 13 residues long. Trimming left V 5 bases short and J 4 bases short, with 8 bases between.

V usage is TRBV2 and J usage is TRBJ2-4; D is undetermined. Germline CDR1 SNHLY, CDR2 FYNNEI. With 6 bases removed from V and 5 bases from J, the gap between germline ends came to 5 bases. This CDR3 spans 11 amino acids. As DNA, the CDR3 is TGTGCCAGCAGCGTTGAAAACATTCAGTACTTC. Translating gives CASSVENIQYF.

The sample holds one count of this clone. This sequence joins TRBV7-9 and TRBJ1-2; D unresolved. The CDR3 is 15 residues long. The V end was cut by 3 bases, the J end by 8 bases, with 19 bases between. The germline V gene has CDR1 SEHNR and CDR2 FQNEAQ (reference sequence). Written as DNA, the CDR3 is TGTGCCAGCAGCTTGCTTTCGCGGGGTGAAGGGGGCTACACCTTC. Translated, it gives CASSLLSRGEGGYTF. The full variable domain, its missing parts supplied by reference TRBV7-9 and TRBJ1-2, is DTGVSQNPRHKITKRGQNVTFRCDPISEHNRLYWYRQTLGQGPEFLTYFQNEAQLEKSRLLSDRFSAERPKGSFSTLEIQRTEQGDSAMYLCASSLLSRGEGGYTFGSGTRLTVV.

The V gene is TRBV25-1, the J gene TRBJ1-1, with TRBD1 as a possible D gene (6 bases). CDR1 is MGHDK and CDR2 is SYGVNS in the germline V gene. This CDR3 is built from 15 residues. V dropped 1 base and J dropped 2 bases, with 11 bases sitting between them. In DNA form, the CDR3 reads TGTGCCAGCAGTGAATTTTCAGGGGTAAACACTGAAGCTTTCTTT. Protein: CASSEFSGVNTEAFF.

This clone appeared a few times. This chain joins TRBV10-1 and TRBJ1-1; D is uncertain. Per the germline V gene, CDR1 is WNHNN and CDR2 is SYGVQD (reference sequence). V dropped 4 bases and J dropped 6 bases, with 15 bases sitting between them. The CDR3 is 14 amino acids. The CDR3 loop reads CASSVSPSEAEAFF. The CDR3, as DNA: TGCGCCAGCAGTGTTTCTCCTAGTGAGGCTGAAGCTTTCTTT.

The CDR3: CASSYGGTSTDTQYF. The CDR3 region has the DNA TGTGCCAGCAGTTACGGCGGGACTAGCACAGATACGCAGTATTTT. The chain carries TRBV6-2 or TRBV6-3 and TRBJ2-3, with D possibly being TRBD2 (6 bases). V was clipped by 2 bases and J by 0 bases, with 9 bases between them. The germline V gene encodes CDR1 MNHEY and CDR2 SVGEGT. CDR3 length: 15 amino acids.

The V gene is TRBV11-3, the J gene TRBJ2-3, with D maybe TRBD2 (6 bases). CDR3 length equals 15 residues. Trimming cost V 6 bases and J 9 bases, with 22 bases left between them. Germline values: CDR1 SGHNT, CDR2 YENEEA. This chain's CDR3 is CASSRRSGPGETQYF. The CDR3 coding sequence is TGTGCCAGCAGTCGGAGGTCGGGACCGGGGGAAACGCAGTATTTT.

CDR3: CASSFPGGETQYF. The DNA of the CDR3 is TGTGCCAGCAGTTTCCCCGGAGGGGAGACCCAGTACTTC. The chain is built from TRBV28 and TRBJ2-5; D may be TRBD2 (6 bases). V was pared by 3 bases and J by 5 bases, with 10 bases between. The CDR3 length is 13 residues. Germline CDR1 is MDHEN and CDR2 is SYDVKM.

This clone was recorded once. The V gene is TRBV5-6, the J gene TRBJ1-1; unclear D gene. The CDR3 runs 14 residues. The V end was cut by 3 bases, the J end by 3 bases, with 12 bases between. CDR1 and CDR2 from the germline V gene are SGHDT and YYEEEE. This chain's CDR3 is CASSYVGRYTEAFF. The CDR3 coding sequence is TGTGCCAGCAGCTATGTGGGCAGGTACACTGAAGCTTTCTTT. Full variable domain (rest looked up from reference TRBV5-6 and TRBJ1-1): DAGVTQSPTHLIKTRGQQVTLRCSPKSGHDTVSWYQQALGQGPQFIFQYYEEEERQRGNFPDRFSGHQFPNYSSELNVNALLLGDSALYLCASSYVGRYTEAFFGQGTRLTVV.

The chain recombines TRBV5-1 with TRBJ1-1, with D tentatively TRBD1 (6 bases). CDR1 is SGHRS, CDR2 YFSETQ, per germline. V lost 3 bases and J lost 4, with 16 bases in between. The CDR3 runs to 15 residues. The CDR3 DNA reads TGCGCCAGCAGCTCTGACAGTCTACAGGGCACTGAAGCTTTCTTT. Amino acid sequence: CASSSDSLQGTEAFF.

This clone was counted a few times. V gene TRBV5-5 combines with J gene TRBJ1-3; D gene unclear. From germline, CDR1 is SGHKS and CDR2 YYEKEE (reference sequence). CDR3 size: 15 residues. The V end lost 0 bases, the J end lost 5 bases, and 12 bases lay between the germline ends. For the CDR3, the DNA is TGTGCCAGCAGCTTGGAGAGGGTAAATCGAAACACCATATATTTT. It is translated as CASSLERVNRNTIYF.

The chain is built from TRBV6-4 and TRBJ2-1; 7 nucleotides line up with TRBD2. After removal of 4 bases from V and 4 bases from J, the junction contained 7 bases not matched to a gene. The CDR3 totals 15 residues. Germline loops: CDR1 MRHNA, CDR2 SNTAGT. The CDR3 nucleotides are TGTGCCAGCAGTGCACTTTTCGGGGGGTACAATGAGCAGTTCTTC. Amino acid sequence: CASSALFGGYNEQFF.

The chain links TRBV12-1 to TRBJ1-2; TRBD1 is the table's D call, not checked against the DNA. TRBV12-1 corresponds to a pseudogene. The CDR3 runs 16 residues. This chain's CDR3 is CASSRRTAPVVYGYTF. DNA of the CDR3: TGTGCCAGCAGCCGACGGACAGCCCCAGTTGTCTATGGCTACACCTTC.

This clone came up a few times. The J gene is TRBJ2-7, the V gene TRBV5-1, with D possibly matching TRBD1 (5 bases). Germline V CDR1 and CDR2: SGHRS, YFSETQ. V lost 4 bases to trimming and J lost 7 bases, with 21 bases between them. This CDR3 is built from 15 residues. DNA for the CDR3: TGCGCCAGCAGCCCCAACAACCAGGGTTTGGGGGAGCAGTACTTC. It specifies CASSPNNQGLGEQYF.

V gene TRBV15 combines with J gene TRBJ2-7; D is uncertain. The germline V gene encodes CDR1 LNHNV and CDR2 YYDKDF (reference sequence). The CDR3 covers 14 residues. Trimming shortened V by 8 bases and J by 0 bases, and 14 bases separated the two germline ends. CDR3 amino acids: CATPADTDSYEQYF. In nucleotides, the CDR3 is TGTGCCACCCCGGCCGACACTGACTCCTACGAGCAGTACTTC.

The V gene is TRBV20-1, the J gene TRBJ2-7; D perhaps matches TRBD1 (6 bases). The CDR3 extends over 11 amino acids. Per germline, CDR1 DFQATT and CDR2 SNEGSKA (reference sequence). Trimming shortened V by 6 bases and J by 4 bases, and 10 bases separated the two germline ends. CDR3 protein: CSASRGYEQYF. The CDR3 DNA reads TGCAGTGCCAGCAGGGGATACGAGCAGTACTTC.